This T cell receptor (beta chain) was recorded in a study of control samples from healthy donors and cancer patients. Germline V gene data show CDR1 as SEHNR and CDR2 as FQNEAQ (reference sequence). The CDR3 loop spans 14 amino acids. The V and J ends lost 7 bases and 3 bases respectively, with 15 bases between them. Clones were read by immunoSEQ multiplex PCR, and TCRdb kept only the in-frame ones, dropping some. The sample records about 100,000 clones, more than 85% being singletons. This clonotype was obtained from a man aged 18 to 35 in good health. Sequences were obtained from blood. The chain links TRBV7-9 to TRBJ1-2; tentatively, D is TRBD1 (5 bases). Here the CDR3 DNA reads TGTGCCAGCACCAGCAGGGTATTGGACTATGGCTACACCTTC. Protein: CASTSRVLDYGYTF.